The next 21 T cell receptor beta chains were all read from a single sample in a study of T cell repertoires in cytomegalovirus infection. Antigens of these TCRs are unknown. Each CDR3 protein gets one entry after TCRdb re-called the reads with MiXCR. Of about a million distinct CDR3 sequences detected, approximately 33% appear once; the ten largest clones hold roughly 12%. The material sequenced was cultured CD8+ T cells from PBMCs, taken from culture after CMV antigen stimulation. All receptors derive from a human donor in good health (CMV status not recorded). Some clones in this sample may be carry-over from other donors' samples.

This clonotype was detected only a few times. This chain connects TRBV12-3 or TRBV12-4 to TRBJ1-1; 11 positions agree with TRBD1. The CDR3 is 15 amino acids. The V gene end was trimmed by 5 bases and the J gene end by 3 bases; junction bases not matched to a gene: 5. The CDR3 nucleotides read TGTGCCAGCAGTCGGCCGGGACAGGGGGACACTGAAGCTTTCTTT. Amino acids: CASSRPGQGDTEAFF.

The genes are TRBV19 and TRBJ2-7; D ambiguous. In germline, CDR1 is LNHDA, CDR2 SQIVND (reference sequence). Trimming shortened V by 1 base and J by 2 bases, and 9 bases separated the two germline ends. There are 14 residues in the CDR3. CDR3 nucleotides: TGTGCCAGTAGTATAGCGCACGGTACCTACGAGCAGTACTTC. It specifies CASSIAHGTYEQYF. The whole variable domain, remainder taken from reference TRBV19 and TRBJ2-7, is DGGITQSPKYLFRKEGQNVTLSCEQNLNHDAMYWYRQDPGQGLRLIYYSQIVNDFQKGDIAEGYSVSREKKESFPLTVTSAQKNPTAFYLCASSIAHGTYEQYFGPGTRLTVT.

This clonotype came up a few times. CDR3 sequence: CAISEGGQGKREQYV. DNA for the CDR3: TGTGCCATCAGTGAGGGAGGACAGGGGAAGAGGGAGCAGTACGTC. The V gene is TRBV10-3, the J gene TRBJ2-7; 9 bases fit TRBD1. The CDR3 has 15 residues. CDR1 ENHRY and CDR2 SYGVKD come from the germline V gene. V trimming: 2 bases; J trimming: 7 bases; junction bases outside the gene matches: 9.

This clonotype was detected only a few times. The gene calls are TRBV19 and TRBJ2-2; 8 bases match TRBD1. V shed 5 bases, J shed 3 bases, and the junction held 8 bases outside the gene matches. The CDR3 contains 16 residues. Looked up from germline, CDR1 is LNHDA and CDR2 is SQIVND (reference sequence). CDR3 sequence: CASSPLRGRDTGELFF. The CDR3 DNA follows: TGTGCCAGTAGTCCCCTCAGGGGGCGCGACACCGGGGAGCTGTTTTTT.

V usage is TRBV6-1 and J usage is TRBJ2-7; TRBD1 is a possible D gene (5 bases). Germline V CDR1 and CDR2: MNHNS, SASEGT. Between the trimmed V and J ends, which lost 5 bases and 6 bases, there was a span of 26 bases. This CDR3 is built from 17 residues. The CDR3 coding sequence is TGTGCCAGCAGTTTTTTACCACTGACAGACTCGTCACGCGAGCAGTACTTC. The encoded protein is CASSFLPLTDSSREQYF.

The genes are TRBV5-1 and TRBJ1-1; 9 bases line up with TRBD1. This CDR3 has 16 residues. Germline trimming cut 4 bases from V and 4 bases from J; bases unmatched to any gene: 11. Germline V gene sequence: CDR1 SGHRS, CDR2 YFSETQ. CDR3 in DNA: TGCGCCAGCAGCAGAGGTCCGGACAGGGGTGGCACTGAAGCTTTCTTT. Its protein product is CASSRGPDRGGTEAFF.

This clonotype has more than one count but fewer than ten. The junction and the germline gene differ at one end; a read error may be behind it. V usage is TRBV7-7 and J usage is TRBJ2-7; D possibly corresponds to TRBD2 (6 bases). Per the germline V gene, CDR1 is SSHAT and CDR2 is FNYEAQ (reference sequence). The CDR3 extends over 15 amino acids. CDR3 region: CASSHGTLSSYEQYF. The DNA of the CDR3 is TGTGCTAGCAGCCATGGGACTTTAAGCTCCTACGAGCAGTACTTC. The full variable domain, in which reference TRBV7-7 and TRBJ2-7 provide the parts outside the CDR3, is GAGVSQSPRYKVTKRGQDVTLRCDPISSHATLYWYQQALGQGPEFLTYFNYEAQPDKSGLPSDRFSAERPEGSISTLTIQRTEQRDSAMYRCASSHGTLSSYEQYFGPGTRLTVT.

The J gene is TRBJ2-3, the V gene TRBV4-3; a weak D match, TRBD2 (6 bases). The CDR3 consists of 16 residues. The V gene's germline CDR1 is LGHNA and CDR2 YSLEER. Trimming left V 4 bases short and J 2 bases short, with 16 bases between. As DNA, the CDR3 is TGCGCCAGCAGCCTCGGGACTGCTACCATCACAGATACGCAGTATTTT. This gives the protein CASSLGTATITDTQYF.

This clonotype was seen a handful of times. V usage is TRBV7-2 and J usage is TRBJ2-5; a weak D match, TRBD1 (6 bases). Trimming removed 4 bases at V and 0 bases at J, with 15 bases between. The CDR3 contains 16 residues. CDR1 is SGHTA, CDR2 FQGNSA, per germline. The CDR3 bases are TGTGCCAGCAGCTGGGCTACCAGGGGAAACCAAGAGACCCAGTACTTC. Translated, it gives CASSWATRGNQETQYF.

The chain links TRBV4-2 to TRBJ2-7, with D perhaps given as TRBD1 or TRBD2 (6 bases each). The CDR3 loop spans 17 amino acids. The germline V and J ends were trimmed by 1 base and 6 bases, with 22 bases remaining between them. Germline assignment: CDR1 LGHNA and CDR2 YNFKEQ. The CDR3 sequence: CASSQVENGGGSFEQYF. The DNA of the CDR3 is TGTGCCAGCAGCCAAGTGGAGAATGGAGGGGGAAGTTTCGAGCAGTACTTC.

This chain connects TRBV7-9 to TRBJ2-5; TRBD1 agrees at 11 bases. CDR3 length: 13 amino acids. V was pared by 8 bases and J by 3 bases, with 2 bases of the junction left unmatched. CDR1 is SEHNR and CDR2 is FQNEAQ in the germline V gene (reference sequence). CDR3 sequence (DNA): TGTGCCAGCGGACAGGGGGCAGAAGAGACCCAGTACTTC. Amino acid sequence: CASGQGAEETQYF.

Details on this clonotype: A much larger clone sits a single nucleotide away, making a read error possible. The chain combines TRBV4-1 with TRBJ2-6; the D is unclear. Germline lookup yields CDR1 MGHRA and CDR2 YSYEKL. This CDR3 contains 19 residues. V lost 3 bases, J lost 3 bases, and 21 bases lay in between. The DNA for the CDR3 is TGCGCCAGCAGCCACCCCCGGGTAGGGAAATCGGGTGGGGCCAACGTCCTGACTTTC. It is translated as CASSHPRVGKSGGANVLTF.

The chain links TRBV7-2 to TRBJ2-1, with D possibly matching TRBD2 (5 bases). Trimming stripped 5 bases from V and 7 bases from J, with 15 bases between. The CDR3 totals 14 residues. The germline V gene has CDR1 SGHTA and CDR2 FQGNSA. CDR3: CASSTSRGPNEQFF. The CDR3 bases are TGTGCCAGCAGCACCTCCCGGGGTCCGAATGAGCAGTTCTTC.

This chain links TRBV6-4 with TRBJ2-1; TRBD2 matches 12 bases. This CDR3 is built from 19 residues. V dropped 0 bases and J dropped 8; count of bases not matched to a gene: 14. Looked up from germline, CDR1 is MRHNA and CDR2 is SNTAGT. This CDR3 reads CASSDSSLAGGRTRHEQFF. In nucleotides, the CDR3 is TGTGCCAGCAGTGACTCGTCGCTAGCGGGGGGGCGTACTAGACATGAGCAGTTCTTC.

This chain links TRBV7-6 with TRBJ2-1, with 8 positions matching TRBD2. Germline trimming cut 5 bases from V and 2 bases from J; bases unmatched to any gene: 5. The CDR3 extends over 15 amino acids. CDR1 is SGHVS and CDR2 is FNYEAQ in the germline V gene. The CDR3 loop is CASSRLATPYNEQFF. CDR3 coding DNA: TGTGCCAGCAGCCGACTAGCGACCCCCTACAATGAGCAGTTCTTC.

This sequence joins TRBV12-3 or TRBV12-4 and TRBJ2-2; tentatively, D is TRBD2 (6 bases). This CDR3 spans 17 amino acids. Trimming left V 3 bases short and J 0 bases short, with 14 bases between. The CDR3 sequence is CASSFKGGAANTGELFF. The CDR3 nucleotides are TGTGCCAGCAGTTTTAAAGGCGGGGCGGCGAACACCGGGGAGCTGTTTTTT.

This clonotype was counted between two and nine times. The gene calls are TRBV6-5 and TRBJ2-1; 7 positions agree with TRBD1. Germline CDR1 is MNHEY and CDR2 is SVGAGI. The ends lost 6 bases at V and 0 bases at J; junction bases unmatched: 2. The CDR3 extends over 14 amino acids. CDR3 loop: CASRTGVSYNEQFF. Here the CDR3 DNA reads TGTGCCAGCAGAACAGGGGTCTCCTACAATGAGCAGTTCTTC.

The sample holds a few counts of this clonotype. The chain employs TRBV7-9 and TRBJ1-2; TRBD1 is a possible D gene (6 bases). Trimming took off 5 bases at V and 2 bases at J, with 15 bases between the two ends. The CDR3 sequence is 15 residues long. Germline V CDR1 and CDR2: SEHNR, FQNEAQ (reference sequence). The CDR3 protein is CASSKDPGQNYGYTF. The CDR3 nucleotides read TGTGCCAGCAGCAAAGATCCAGGACAGAACTATGGCTACACCTTC.

This clonotype has a count of ten or more. The rearrangement joins TRBV7-9 to TRBJ2-3, with 8 bases matching TRBD2. Germline V CDR1 and CDR2: SEHNR, FQNEAQ (reference sequence). This CDR3 region has 16 residues. Trimming took 5 bases from V and 5 from J; bases not matched to a gene: 12. Here the CDR3 DNA reads TGTGCCAGCAGCATTAGGTCGGGGGGGCCCATAGATACGCAGTATTTT. Amino acid sequence: CASSIRSGGPIDTQYF.

This clonotype turned up a few times. The CDR3 is CAISAGDTLKTQYF. The CDR3 DNA reads as TGTGCCATCAGTGCGGGGGACACACTGAAGACCCAGTACTTC. This chain connects TRBV10-3 to TRBJ2-5; TRBD1 or TRBD2 may be the D gene (6 bases each). The CDR3 totals 14 residues. Germline CDR1 ENHRY, CDR2 SYGVKD. The ends were cut back, 4 bases at V and 6 bases at J, with 15 bases in the middle.

This clonotype was seen a handful of times. The chain uses TRBV20-1 and TRBJ2-7, with unresolved D. The V gene's germline CDR1 is DFQATT and CDR2 SNEGSKA (reference sequence). Trimming took 4 bases from V and 0 from J, leaving 10 bases between them. The CDR3 totals 13 residues. For the CDR3, the DNA is TGCAGTGCTACTTCGTCGTCCTCCTACGAGCAGTACTTC. It codes for CSATSSSSYEQYF.